This T cell receptor (beta chain) is from a study of beta chain features in type 1 diabetes. Whole-study findings and limits: A closer apparent resemblance between naive, central memory and Treg TCRB repertoires was seen in patients than in healthy donors. The study found moderately but significantly shorter TCRB CDR3s in all four CD4+ subsets of Type 1 diabetes patients.

This clone was observed a handful of times. Its antigen is as yet unknown. As every portion of the isolated RNA was reverse transcribed, the sequencing read expressed TCRB transcripts. Here immunoSEQ multiplex PCR was the method, and the copy in TCRdb shows in-frame clones only, minus some. Altogether 640,000 or so clones are present, around an eighth being singletons, with the ten largest covering just under 0.04%. Germline V gene data show CDR1 as PRHDT and CDR2 as FYEKMQ (reference sequence). CDR3 length equals 18 residues. The V gene end was trimmed by 2 bases and the J gene end by 2 bases; junction bases not matched to a gene: 6.

This chain links TRBV13 with TRBJ2-2; TRBD2 matches at 12 bases. Input material: naive CD4+ T cells from blood. The sequence was collected from a man younger than 35 with type 1 diabetes. For the CDR3, the DNA is TGTGCCAGCAGCTTAAGCGGACTAGCGGGACTTAACACCGGGGAGCTGTTTTTT. It codes for CASSLSGLAGLNTGELFF.